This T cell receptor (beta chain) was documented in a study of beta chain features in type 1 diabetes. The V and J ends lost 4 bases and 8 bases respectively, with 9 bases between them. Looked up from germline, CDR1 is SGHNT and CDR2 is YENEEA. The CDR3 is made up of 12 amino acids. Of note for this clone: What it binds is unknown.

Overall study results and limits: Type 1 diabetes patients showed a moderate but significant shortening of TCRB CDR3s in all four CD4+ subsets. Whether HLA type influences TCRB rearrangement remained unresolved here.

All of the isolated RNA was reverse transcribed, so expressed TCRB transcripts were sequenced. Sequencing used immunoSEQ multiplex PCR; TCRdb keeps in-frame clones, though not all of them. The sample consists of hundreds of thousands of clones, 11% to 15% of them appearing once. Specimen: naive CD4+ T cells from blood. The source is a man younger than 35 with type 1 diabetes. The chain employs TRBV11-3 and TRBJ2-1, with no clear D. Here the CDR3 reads CASSSAQDEQFF. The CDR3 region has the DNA TGTGCCAGCAGCTCAGCCCAGGATGAGCAGTTCTTC.